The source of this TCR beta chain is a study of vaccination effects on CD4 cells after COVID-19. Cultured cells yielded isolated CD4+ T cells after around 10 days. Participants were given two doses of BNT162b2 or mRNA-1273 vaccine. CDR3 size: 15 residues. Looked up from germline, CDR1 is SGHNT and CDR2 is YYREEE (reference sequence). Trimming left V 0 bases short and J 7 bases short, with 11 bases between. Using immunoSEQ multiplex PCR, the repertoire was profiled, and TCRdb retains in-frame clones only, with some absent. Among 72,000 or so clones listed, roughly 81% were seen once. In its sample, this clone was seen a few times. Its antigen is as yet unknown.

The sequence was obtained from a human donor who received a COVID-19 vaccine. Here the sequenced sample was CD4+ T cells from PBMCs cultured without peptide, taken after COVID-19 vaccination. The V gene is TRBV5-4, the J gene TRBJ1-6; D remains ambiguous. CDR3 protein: CASSLDGSGNSPLHF. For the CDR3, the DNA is TGTGCCAGCAGCTTGGACGGCTCCGGGAATTCACCCCTCCACTTT.